This is a list of T cell receptor beta chains from one sample in a study of cytomegalovirus exposure and HLA in healthy donors. Produced via immunoSEQ multiplex PCR; TCRdb's table is partial and in-frame only. The repertoire consists of some 190,000 clones, with around 80% occurring once and the leading ten covering 1.2% to 1.5%. The sequencing sample was made of PBMCs. These receptors were taken from a girl aged 10 to 17 in good health and CMV-seropositive. The CDR3 runs from the conserved cysteine through the conserved F or W. The order of the fields is CDR3 DNA, CDR3 protein, D gene, J gene, V gene, clone size. The D gene is left open where the match is weak. Some rows mark clone size as missing; the rest say once, few, many or name a class of expanded clone.

TGTGCCAGCAGCTTAAGTGCGGACAGGGGTATTTACGAGCAGTACTTC CASSLSADRGIYEQYF TRBD1 TRBJ2-7 TRBV7-6 -
TGTGCCAGCAGCCTTCGTTCCGGGGAGCTGTTTTTT CASSLRSGELFF - TRBJ2-2 TRBV9 -
TGTGCCAGCAGCTTGGACCTATTGGTGGGAGAGGATTATGGCTACACCTTC CASSLDLLVGEDYGYTF - TRBJ1-2 TRBV5-4 -
TGTGCCAGCAGCCCCGGAGGCACTGGGTACAATGAGCAGTTCTTC CASSPGGTGYNEQFF - TRBJ2-1 TRBV5-4 -
TGCAGCGCTCTGACAGGTTCCTACGAGCAGTACTTC CSALTGSYEQYF - TRBJ2-7 TRBV29-1 -
TGTGCCAGCAGCTCTACTGGACTAGCGGGAGCTAGCGGGGAGCTGTTTTTT CASSSTGLAGASGELFF TRBD2 TRBJ2-2 TRBV5-5 -
TGTGCCAGCAGTTACTTAAAAGAGACCCAGTACTTC CASSYLKETQYF - TRBJ2-5 TRBV6-6 -
TGTGCCAGCATCGGAGACAGGGCCTATGGCTACACCTTC CASIGDRAYGYTF TRBD1 TRBJ1-2 TRBV6-1 -
TGTGCCAGCAGCTTGGGGGCGGGAGGACGCACCGGGGAGCTGTTTTTT CASSLGAGGRTGELFF TRBD2 TRBJ2-2 TRBV5-8 -
TGTGCCAGCTCACCCCCCTCGAACACTGAAGCTTTCTTT CASSPPSNTEAFF - TRBJ1-1 TRBV18 -
TGTGCCATCAGTGAGTCGGGACTAGAAATGCCCCAGCATTTT CAISESGLEMPQHF - TRBJ1-5 TRBV10-3 few
TGTGCCAGCAGCTTGTATCGCGGGACAGTCATAATGAACACTGAAGCTTTCTTT CASSLYRGTVIMNTEAFF TRBD1 TRBJ1-1 TRBV5-4 -
TGTGCCAGCAGCTTAGATACCGGGACTAGGATCGGTGAGCAGTTCTTC CASSLDTGTRIGEQFF TRBD2 TRBJ2-1 TRBV7-2 -
TGTGCCAGCAGCCACGGCGGGTACAATGAGCAGTTCTTC CASSHGGYNEQFF - TRBJ2-1 TRBV4-2 once
TGTGCCAGCTCAGGACAGGGGGGGTCCTACGAGCAGTACTTC CASSGQGGSYEQYF TRBD1 TRBJ2-7 TRBV18 -
TGTGCCAGCAGCCCCCTACGAGCAGAAGCTTTCTTT CASSPLRAEAFF - TRBJ1-1 TRBV7-9 -
TGCAGCGTTGAACAGGCCCTGAACACTGAAGCTTTCTTT CSVEQALNTEAFF - TRBJ1-1 TRBV29-1 -
TGTGCCTGGGCAGGGTTCACTGAAGCTTTCTTT CAWAGFTEAFF - TRBJ1-1 TRBV30 -
TGTGCCAGCAGTGCAGGAGGACGGAGCAATCAGCCCCAGCATTTT CASSAGGRSNQPQHF - TRBJ1-5 TRBV6-1 -
TGTTCCAGCAGCTATAGGGACAGGGGGTTGGAAGGCTACACCTTC CSSSYRDRGLEGYTF TRBD1 TRBJ1-2 TRBV7-9 -
TGTGCCAGCTCACCACCGGGGGGAAGCGGATACGAGCAGTACTTC CASSPPGGSGYEQYF - TRBJ2-7 TRBV18 -
TGTGCCAGCAGTTACGGGCAGGGGGCAAGCGAGCAGTACTTC CASSYGQGASEQYF TRBD1 TRBJ2-7 TRBV6-5 -
TGTGCCAGCAGTGAACTCAGTAACACTGAAGCTTTCTTT CASSELSNTEAFF - TRBJ1-1 TRBV6-1 -
TGTGCCAGTAGCGGACTAGCGGGACTACCCTCCTACGAGCAGTACTTC CASSGLAGLPSYEQYF TRBD2 TRBJ2-7 TRBV19 -
TGTGCCAGCAGTTATGACAGGGCCTCTGGAAACACCATATATTTT CASSYDRASGNTIYF TRBD1 TRBJ1-3 TRBV6-6 -
TGTGCCAGCTCACCAAGCTACTCCTACAATGAGCAGTTCTTC CASSPSYSYNEQFF - TRBJ2-1 TRBV18 -
TGTGCCAGCAGCGCGACAGGGGGCTCTGGAAACACCATATATTTT CASSATGGSGNTIYF TRBD1 TRBJ1-3 TRBV9 -
TGTGCCAGTCATAAGGGACAGGGAATTGGCACTGAAGCTTTCTTT CASHKGQGIGTEAFF TRBD1 TRBJ1-1 TRBV19 -
TGTGCCAGCAGTGTGAGCTCTGGGGCCAACGTCCTGACTTTC CASSVSSGANVLTF - TRBJ2-6 TRBV2 many
TGTGCCAGCAGCGGGGGACAGGGACCTTCCTACGAGCAGTACTTC CASSGGQGPSYEQYF TRBD1 TRBJ2-7 TRBV5-4 -
TGTGCCAGCAGCTTAGGAGCGTGGGACAGAAGCAATCAGCCCCAGCATTTT CASSLGAWDRSNQPQHF TRBD1 TRBJ1-5 TRBV7-9 -
TGTGCTAGTGGTTTGAGGCGAGCGGGCCTCGAACCCACCTACGAGCAGTACTTC CASGLRRAGLEPTYEQYF - TRBJ2-7 TRBV12-5 -
TGTGCCAGCAGCTTTGTCGTCGGGGAGCTGTTTTTT CASSFVVGELFF - TRBJ2-2 TRBV11-2 -
TGTGCCACCAGCAGAGCGGGGGGGGTTGAAAAACTGTTTTTT CATSRAGGVEKLFF - TRBJ1-4 TRBV15 -
TGTGCCTCCCAGGGATCTAGCTACGAGCAGTACTTC CASQGSSYEQYF - TRBJ2-7 TRBV6-5 -
TGTGCCAGCAGCCGGGACAGGGGCGGCTACACCTTC CASSRDRGGYTF TRBD1 TRBJ1-2 TRBV27 -
TGTGCCAGCAGTTTTTTGGACAGGGTTTTCCACGAGCAGTACTTC CASSFLDRVFHEQYF TRBD1 TRBJ2-7 TRBV28 -
TGCGCCAGCAGCTTGGAGCCAGGGGGCTATAGAGACTATGGCTACACCTTC CASSLEPGGYRDYGYTF TRBD1 TRBJ1-2 TRBV5-1 -
TGCGCCAGCAGCCAGGAATTACAGGGGCTGGGGGTTGAAAAACTGTTTTTT CASSQELQGLGVEKLFF TRBD1 TRBJ1-4 TRBV4-1 -
TGTGCCAGCAGCACAAGGACAGGGGAACTTGGGGATACGCAGTATTTT CASSTRTGELGDTQYF TRBD1 TRBJ2-3 TRBV5-4 -
TGTGCCAGCAGTGAATTTGAGGGCTACCATGGCTACACCTTC CASSEFEGYHGYTF - TRBJ1-2 TRBV25-1 -
TGTGCCAGTCGACACAGGGATCCTCGAGAGACCCAGTACTTC CASRHRDPRETQYF - TRBJ2-5 TRBV19 -
TGCAGCGTTGAAGGACTAGCGGGAGGCAGCACCGGGGAGCTGTTTTTT CSVEGLAGGSTGELFF TRBD2 TRBJ2-2 TRBV29-1 -
TGTGCCAGCAGCTTAGCGGAGGGAGAGACCCAGTACTTC CASSLAEGETQYF - TRBJ2-5 TRBV7-6 -
TGTGCCAGCAGCTTAGCCGAAGGGACAGCCTCCTACGAGCAGTACTTC CASSLAEGTASYEQYF TRBD1 TRBJ2-7 TRBV7-2 -
TGTGCCAGCAGCCCAATTAGGCGCCGGGGGGCTAATTACGAGCAGTACTTC CASSPIRRRGANYEQYF - TRBJ2-7 TRBV11-2 -
TGTGCCAGCAGCTTAGTAGGAGGTACGGGAGGGCCCTACGAGCAGTACTTC CASSLVGGTGGPYEQYF TRBD2 TRBJ2-7 TRBV7-6 -
TGTGCCAGCAGTGAGAGCGGGAATCCCTCCTACGAGCAGTACTTC CASSESGNPSYEQYF TRBD2 TRBJ2-7 TRBV7-2 -
TGCGCCAGCGTTCCCTTCTACGAGCAGTACTTC CASVPFYEQYF - TRBJ2-7 TRBV4-3 -
TGTGCCAGCAGCTTAGGACAGGCCGCAGCTTTCTTT CASSLGQAAAFF - TRBJ1-1 TRBV7-2 -
TGTGCCAGCACCCGCGGCGGGTCCTCCTACGAGCAGTACTTC CASTRGGSSYEQYF - TRBJ2-7 TRBV6-6 -
TGCGCCAGCAGAGGACTAGCGGGAGGGTCCGGGGAGCTGTTTTTT CASRGLAGGSGELFF TRBD2 TRBJ2-2 TRBV10-2 -
TGTGCCAGCAGCTTCCAGGCGTCCGACTATGGCTACACCTTC CASSFQASDYGYTF - TRBJ1-2 TRBV7-2 -
TGCAGCGTTCGACAGGGGGGCTACGAGCAGTACTTC CSVRQGGYEQYF TRBD1 TRBJ2-7 TRBV29-1 -
TGTGCCAGCAGCTCCCCAGGGTTCAGGCAGTACTTC CASSSPGFRQYF - TRBJ2-7 TRBV7-2 -
TGTGCCAGCAGCTTAGTGCGGCTAGCGGAAGAGACCCAGTACTTC CASSLVRLAEETQYF TRBD2 TRBJ2-5 TRBV7-9 -
TGTGCCAGTAGTATCTGGTCAGGGAGGGAAATGAACACTGAAGCTTTCTTT CASSIWSGREMNTEAFF - TRBJ1-1 TRBV19 few